This T cell receptor beta chain came from a study of graft-versus-host responses after intestinal transplantation. Turning to the study itself: Recipients obtained multivisceral, liver-intestinal, or isolated intestinal transplants.

Study outcomes and limitations: Association was observed between peak circulating GvH clone levels and early post-transplant HvG declines.

Profiling relied on immunoSEQ multiplex PCR, and the TCRdb table lists in-frame clones only, not all of them. The sample lists about 97,000 clones, roughly 90% occurring once. Comments on this clone: No antigen is known for it.

The CDR3 runs to 11 residues. Germline-derived CDR1 and CDR2 are SQVTM and ANQGSEA. V lost 6 bases, J lost 7 bases, and 3 bases stayed unmatched. Sequencing used PBMCs, obtained just under 460 days after intestinal transplant. The source is a human patient who received an intestinal transplant, so some T cells may come from the graft donor. The rearrangement uses TRBV29-1 and TRBJ2-5, with 9 bases that match TRBD1. CDR3 DNA: TGCAGCGTCCCGACAGGGGGGACCCAGTACTTC. Translating it yields CSVPTGGTQYF.